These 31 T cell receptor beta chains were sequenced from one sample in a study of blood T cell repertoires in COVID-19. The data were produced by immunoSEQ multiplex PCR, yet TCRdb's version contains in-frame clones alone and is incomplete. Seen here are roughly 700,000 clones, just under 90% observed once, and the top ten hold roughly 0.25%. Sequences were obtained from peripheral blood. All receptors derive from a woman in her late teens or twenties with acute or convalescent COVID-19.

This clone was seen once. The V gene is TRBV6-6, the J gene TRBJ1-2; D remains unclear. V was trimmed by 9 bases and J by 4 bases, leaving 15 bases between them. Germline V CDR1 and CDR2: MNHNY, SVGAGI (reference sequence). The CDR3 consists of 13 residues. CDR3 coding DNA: TGTGCCAGTACGGAGCCCCGACTCTATGGCTACACCTTC. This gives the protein CASTEPRLYGYTF.

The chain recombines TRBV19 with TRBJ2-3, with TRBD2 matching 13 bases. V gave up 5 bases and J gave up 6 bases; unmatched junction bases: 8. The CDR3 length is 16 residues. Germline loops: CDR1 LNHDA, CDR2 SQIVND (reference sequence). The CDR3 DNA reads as TGTGCCAGTAGTCCGACTAGCGGGGGGCTCGCGGATACGCAGTATTTT. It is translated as CASSPTSGGLADTQYF.

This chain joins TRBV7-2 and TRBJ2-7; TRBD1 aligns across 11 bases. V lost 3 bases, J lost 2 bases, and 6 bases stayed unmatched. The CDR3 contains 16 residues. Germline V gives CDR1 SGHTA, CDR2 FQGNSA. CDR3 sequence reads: CASSLDRTGGPYEQYF. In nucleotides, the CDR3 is TGTGCCAGCAGCTTGGACCGGACAGGGGGCCCCTACGAGCAGTACTTC.

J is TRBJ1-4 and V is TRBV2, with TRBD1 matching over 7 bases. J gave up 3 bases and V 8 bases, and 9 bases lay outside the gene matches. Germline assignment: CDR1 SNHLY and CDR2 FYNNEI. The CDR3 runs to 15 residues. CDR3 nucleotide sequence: TGTGCCAGCTTGAGATCCGGGACAGCTAATGAAAAACTGTTTTTT. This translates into CASLRSGTANEKLFF.

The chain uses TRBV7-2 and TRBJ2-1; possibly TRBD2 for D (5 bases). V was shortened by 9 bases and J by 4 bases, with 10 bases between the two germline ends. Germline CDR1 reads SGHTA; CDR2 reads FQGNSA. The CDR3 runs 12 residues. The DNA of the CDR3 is TGTGCCAGTAACGCGGGTTACAATGAGCAGTTCTTC. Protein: CASNAGYNEQFF. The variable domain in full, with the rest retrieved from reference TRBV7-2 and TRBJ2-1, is GAGVSQSPSNKVTEKGKDVELRCDPISGHTALYWYRQSLGQGLEFLIYFQGNSAPDKSGLPSDRFSAERTGGSVSTLTIQRTQQEDSAVYLCASNAGYNEQFFGPGTRLTVL.

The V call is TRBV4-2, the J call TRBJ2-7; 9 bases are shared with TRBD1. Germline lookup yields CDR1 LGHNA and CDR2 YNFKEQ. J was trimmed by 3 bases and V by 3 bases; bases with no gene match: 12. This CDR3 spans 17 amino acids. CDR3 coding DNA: TGTGCCAGCAGCCAGGGAACAGGGGGCGCCGGGAACTACGAGCAGTACTTC. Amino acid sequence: CASSQGTGGAGNYEQYF.

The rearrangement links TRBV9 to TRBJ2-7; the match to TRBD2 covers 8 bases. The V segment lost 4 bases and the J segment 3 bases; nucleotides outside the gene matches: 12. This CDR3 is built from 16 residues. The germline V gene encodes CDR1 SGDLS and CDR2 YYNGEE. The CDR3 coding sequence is TGTGCCAGCAGCCCAAACTCCCGGGGGGGCCGCTACGAGCAGTACTTC. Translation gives CASSPNSRGGRYEQYF.

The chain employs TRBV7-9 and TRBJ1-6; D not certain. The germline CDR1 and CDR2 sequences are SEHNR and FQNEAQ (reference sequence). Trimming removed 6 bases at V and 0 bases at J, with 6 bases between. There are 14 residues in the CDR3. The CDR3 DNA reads TGTGCCAGCAGAACCAGCTCCTATAATTCACCCCTCCACTTT. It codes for CASRTSSYNSPLHF.

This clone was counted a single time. CDR3 sequence reads: CASSHRDSFTEAFF. CDR3 coding DNA: TGCGCCAGCAGCCATCGGGACTCCTTCACTGAAGCTTTCTTT. The genes are TRBV4-1 and TRBJ1-1; possible D gene TRBD1, 5 bases. Trimming cost V 3 bases and J 4 bases, with 12 bases left between them. In germline, CDR1 is MGHRA, CDR2 YSYEKL. This CDR3 spans 14 amino acids.

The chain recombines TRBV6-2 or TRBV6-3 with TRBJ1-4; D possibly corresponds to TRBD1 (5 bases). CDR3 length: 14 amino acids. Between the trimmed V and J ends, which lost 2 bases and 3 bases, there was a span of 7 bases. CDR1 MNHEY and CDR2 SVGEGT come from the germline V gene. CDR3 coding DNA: TGTGCCAGCAGTTACAGGGGTGCTAATGAAAAACTGTTTTTT. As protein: CASSYRGANEKLFF.

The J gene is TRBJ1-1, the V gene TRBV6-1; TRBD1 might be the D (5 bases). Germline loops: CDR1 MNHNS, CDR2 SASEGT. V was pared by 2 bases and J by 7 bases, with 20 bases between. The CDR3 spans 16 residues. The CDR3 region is CASSEYRGFAVYEAFF. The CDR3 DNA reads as TGTGCCAGCAGTGAATATAGGGGTTTTGCCGTGTATGAAGCTTTCTTT.

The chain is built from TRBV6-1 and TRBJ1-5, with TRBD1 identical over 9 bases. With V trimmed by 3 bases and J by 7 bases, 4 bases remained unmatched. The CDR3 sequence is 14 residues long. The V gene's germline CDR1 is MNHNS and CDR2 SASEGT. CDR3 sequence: CASSEDRGTQPQHF. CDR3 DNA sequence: TGTGCCAGCAGTGAGGACAGGGGAACACAGCCCCAGCATTTT.

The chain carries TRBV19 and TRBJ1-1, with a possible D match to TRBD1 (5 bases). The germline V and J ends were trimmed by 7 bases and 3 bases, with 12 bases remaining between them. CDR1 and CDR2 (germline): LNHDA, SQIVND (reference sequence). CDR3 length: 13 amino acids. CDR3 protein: CASKGNAYTEAFF. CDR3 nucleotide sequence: TGTGCCAGTAAGGGGAACGCGTACACTGAAGCTTTCTTT.

The CDR3 DNA reads as TGTGCCAGCAGGAACCAAAAGATAAGACAGGGAGGTTTGTATCAGCCCCAGCATTTT. Encoded protein: CASRNQKIRQGGLYQPQHF. The V call is TRBV2, the J call TRBJ1-5; 7 bases are shared with TRBD1. The J segment lost 5 bases and the V segment lost 6 bases, leaving 22 bases of the junction unmatched. CDR3 length equals 19 residues. The V gene's germline CDR1 is SNHLY and CDR2 FYNNEI.

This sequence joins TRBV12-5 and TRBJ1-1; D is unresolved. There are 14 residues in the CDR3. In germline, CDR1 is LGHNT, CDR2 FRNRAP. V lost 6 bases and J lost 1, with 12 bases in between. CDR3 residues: CASGPYAGNTEAFF. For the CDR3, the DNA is TGTGCTAGTGGCCCCTACGCGGGGAACACTGAAGCTTTCTTT.

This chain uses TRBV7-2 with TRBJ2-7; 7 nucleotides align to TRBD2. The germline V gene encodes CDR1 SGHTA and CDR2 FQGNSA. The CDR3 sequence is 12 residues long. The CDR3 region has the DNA TGTGCGAGCGGGGCCACCCTCTACGAGCAGTACTTC. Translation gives CASGATLYEQYF.

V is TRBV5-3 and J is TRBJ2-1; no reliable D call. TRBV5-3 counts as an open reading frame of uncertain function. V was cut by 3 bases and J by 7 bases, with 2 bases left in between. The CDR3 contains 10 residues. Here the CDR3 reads CARSSNEQFF. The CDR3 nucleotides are TGTGCCAGAAGCTCTAATGAGCAGTTCTTC.

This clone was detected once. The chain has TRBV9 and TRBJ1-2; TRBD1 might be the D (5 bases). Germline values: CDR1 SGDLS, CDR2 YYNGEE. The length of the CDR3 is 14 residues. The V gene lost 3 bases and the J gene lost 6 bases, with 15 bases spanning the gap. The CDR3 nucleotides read TGTGCCAGCAGCGGCCAGGGCTCATGGAATGGCTACACCTTC. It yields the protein CASSGQGSWNGYTF.

The CDR3 region has the DNA TGTGCCAGCAGCCTCTCACAGGGTAACTATGGCTACACCTTC. Protein: CASSLSQGNYGYTF. The V call is TRBV9, the J call TRBJ1-2, with D tentatively TRBD1 (6 bases). The CDR3 totals 14 residues. Germline CDR1 reads SGDLS; CDR2 reads YYNGEE. The V end lost 4 bases, the J end lost 1 base, and 11 bases lay between the germline ends.

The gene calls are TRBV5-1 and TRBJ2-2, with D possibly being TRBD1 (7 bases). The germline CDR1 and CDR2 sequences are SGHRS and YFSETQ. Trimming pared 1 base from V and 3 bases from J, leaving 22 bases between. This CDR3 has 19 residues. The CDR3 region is CASSLMFAGGLRDTGELFF. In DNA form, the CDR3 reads TGCGCCAGCAGCTTGATGTTTGCAGGGGGACTCAGGGACACCGGGGAGCTGTTTTTT.

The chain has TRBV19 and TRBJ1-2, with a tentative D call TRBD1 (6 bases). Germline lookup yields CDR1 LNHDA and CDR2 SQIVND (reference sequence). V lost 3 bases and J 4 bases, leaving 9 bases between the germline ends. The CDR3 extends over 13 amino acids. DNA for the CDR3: TGTGCCAGTAGTATCCGGGGGGCCTATGGCTACACCTTC. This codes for CASSIRGAYGYTF.

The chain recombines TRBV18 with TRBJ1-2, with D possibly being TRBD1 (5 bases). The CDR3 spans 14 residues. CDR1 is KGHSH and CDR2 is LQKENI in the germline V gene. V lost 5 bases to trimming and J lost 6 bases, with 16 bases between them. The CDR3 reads CASSGKTVENGYTF. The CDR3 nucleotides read TGTGCCAGCTCAGGAAAGACAGTTGAGAATGGCTACACCTTC.

The CDR3 DNA is TGTGCCAGCAGGACTAGCGGGGGGGCCGGCTACAATGAGCAGTTCTTC. The encoded protein is CASRTSGGAGYNEQFF. The rearrangement links TRBV7-2 to TRBJ2-1; TRBD2 aligns across 14 bases. This CDR3 is built from 16 residues. Germline V CDR1 and CDR2: SGHTA, FQGNSA. The trim removed 6 bases at V and 3 bases at J, leaving 4 bases unmatched.

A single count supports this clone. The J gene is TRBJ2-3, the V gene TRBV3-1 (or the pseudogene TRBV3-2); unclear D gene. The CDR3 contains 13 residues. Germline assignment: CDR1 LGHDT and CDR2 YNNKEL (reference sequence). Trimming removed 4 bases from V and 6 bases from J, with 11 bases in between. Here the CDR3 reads CASSPFLSDTQYF. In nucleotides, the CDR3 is TGTGCCAGCAGCCCTTTTCTAAGCGATACGCAGTATTTT.

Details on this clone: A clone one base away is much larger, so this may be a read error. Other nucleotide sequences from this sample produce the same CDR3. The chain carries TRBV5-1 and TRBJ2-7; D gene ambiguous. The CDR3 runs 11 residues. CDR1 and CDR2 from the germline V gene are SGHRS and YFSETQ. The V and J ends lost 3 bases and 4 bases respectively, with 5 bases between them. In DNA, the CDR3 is TGCGCCAGCAGCTCTTCGTACGAGCAGTACTTC. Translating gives CASSSSYEQYF.

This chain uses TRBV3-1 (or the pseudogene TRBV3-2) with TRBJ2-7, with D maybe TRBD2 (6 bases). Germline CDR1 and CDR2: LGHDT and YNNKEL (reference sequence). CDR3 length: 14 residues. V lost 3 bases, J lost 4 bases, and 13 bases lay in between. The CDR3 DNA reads TGTGCCAGCAGCCAGTGGGGGAGGCAATACGAGCAGTACTTC. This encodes CASSQWGRQYEQYF.

As DNA, the CDR3 is TGTGCCAGCAGTTCCAGCGACAGGGGGCCTTCACCCCTCCACTTT. It specifies CASSSSDRGPSPLHF. The rearrangement uses TRBV6-5 and TRBJ1-6, with 10 bases that match TRBD1. CDR3 length equals 15 residues. V shed 4 bases, J shed 9 bases, and the junction held 6 bases outside the gene matches. Germline loops: CDR1 MNHEY, CDR2 SVGAGI.

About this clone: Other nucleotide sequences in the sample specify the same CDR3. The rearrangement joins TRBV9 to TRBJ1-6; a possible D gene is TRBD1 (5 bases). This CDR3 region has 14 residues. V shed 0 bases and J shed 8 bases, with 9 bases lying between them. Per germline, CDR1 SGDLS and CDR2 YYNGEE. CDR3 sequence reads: CASSVAGRDSPLHF. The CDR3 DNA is TGTGCCAGCAGCGTAGCGGGCAGGGATTCACCCCTCCACTTT. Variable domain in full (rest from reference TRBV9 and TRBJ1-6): DSGVTQTPKHLITATGQRVTLRCSPRSGDLSVYWYQQSLDQGLQFLIQYYNGEERAKGNILERFSAQQFPDLHSELNLSSLELGDSALYFCASSVAGRDSPLHFGNGTRLTVT.

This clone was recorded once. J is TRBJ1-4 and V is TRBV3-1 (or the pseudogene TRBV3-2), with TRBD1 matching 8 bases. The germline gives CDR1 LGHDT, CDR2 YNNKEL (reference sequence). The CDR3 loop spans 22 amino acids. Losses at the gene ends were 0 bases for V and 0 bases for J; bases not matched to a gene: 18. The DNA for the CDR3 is TGTGCCAGCAGCCAAGAAGGGGGCTTGACAGGGGAAGAGTTCACAACTAATGAAAAACTGTTTTTT. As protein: CASSQEGGLTGEEFTTNEKLFF.

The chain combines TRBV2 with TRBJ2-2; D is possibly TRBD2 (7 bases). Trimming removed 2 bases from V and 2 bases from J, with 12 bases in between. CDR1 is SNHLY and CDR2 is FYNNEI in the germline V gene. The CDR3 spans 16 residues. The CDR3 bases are TGTGCCAGCAGTGAATACGGGGGGCGAAACACCGGGGAGCTGTTTTTT. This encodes CASSEYGGRNTGELFF.

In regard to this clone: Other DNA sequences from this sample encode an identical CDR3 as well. This CDR3 reads CASSLGRGGTFNSPLHF. CDR3 DNA sequence: TGTGCCAGCAGCTTGGGACGGGGGGGGACATTTAATTCACCCCTCCACTTT. The chain links TRBV5-6 to TRBJ1-6; D might be TRBD1 (6 bases). This CDR3 has 17 amino acids. Germline CDR1 reads SGHDT; CDR2 reads YYEEEE. With 0 bases removed from V and 6 bases from J, the gap between germline ends came to 16 bases.